This T cell receptor beta chain comes out of a study of Ad26.COV2.S vaccination and SARS-CoV-2 variants. Study-level findings and limits: Responses of T cells in total may have been underestimated by the TCR breadth and depth analyses.

Comments on this clone: Its cognate antigen is unknown.

With V trimmed by 2 bases and J by 4 bases, 6 bases remained unmatched. CDR1 and CDR2 (germline): SGDLS, YYNGEE. This CDR3 contains 16 residues. Treatment in this sample: some 20 received Ad26.COV2.S at low or high dose, single or two shots; about 5 received placebo; per-sample allocation not given. Samples were taken on day 63 after the first vaccine or placebo injection. Clones were sequenced by immunoSEQ multiplex PCR, and TCRdb holds only the in-frame ones, with some missing. The sample has 350,000 to 500,000 clones, approximately 92% seen once. The sequences come from peripheral blood, collected in a trial of Ad26.COV2.S vaccine versus placebo. This chain uses TRBV9 with TRBJ1-6, with 7 positions matching TRBD1. This receptor was taken from a person between 18 and 60 years old who received the Ad26.COV2.S COVID-19 vaccine or a placebo. The DNA for the CDR3 is TGTGCCAGCAGCGTGACAGGGAGTTGGTATAATTCACCCCTCCACTTT. This sequence encodes CASSVTGSWYNSPLHF. Using reference TRBV9 and TRBJ1-6 for the parts outside the CDR3, the full variable domain is DSGVTQTPKHLITATGQRVTLRCSPRSGDLSVYWYQQSLDQGLQFLIQYYNGEERAKGNILERFSAQQFPDLHSELNLSSLELGDSALYFCASSVTGSWYNSPLHFGNGTRLTVT.